One sample yielded the 16 T cell receptor beta chains listed below, sequenced in a study of cytomegalovirus exposure and HLA in healthy donors. Data came from immunoSEQ multiplex PCR; TCRdb stores just in-frame clones and leaves some out. The data show 130,000 or so clones, with about nine tenths seen just once and less than 8% held by the top ten. The sequencing sample was made of PBMCs. The source is a woman aged 25-40 years in good health and CMV-seropositive.

This chain joins TRBV11-2 and TRBJ2-5; 9 bases fit TRBD1. The CDR3 totals 15 residues. CDR1 and CDR2 (germline): SGHAT, FQNNGV. The V and J ends lost 5 bases and 2 bases, in that order; junction bases with no gene match: 6. The CDR3 bases are TGTGCCAGCAGCGCGACAGGGGGTTCGCAAGAGACCCAGTACTTC. Its protein product is CASSATGGSQETQYF.

The chain employs TRBV27 and TRBJ1-5; possibly TRBD1 for D (6 bases). The CDR3 has 15 amino acids. V lost 6 bases and J lost 4, with 16 bases in between. Germline CDR1 and CDR2: MNHEY and SMNVEV (reference sequence). CDR3 in amino acids: CASSQRDTSNQPQHF. CDR3 DNA: TGTGCCAGCAGCCAACGGGACACCTCGAATCAGCCCCAGCATTTT.

The V call is TRBV5-1, the J call TRBJ1-1, with TRBD1 matching 7 bases. The CDR3 runs 14 residues. V gave up 4 bases and J gave up 5 bases; unmatched junction bases: 8. CDR1 is SGHRS and CDR2 is YFSETQ in the germline V gene. DNA for the CDR3: TGCGCCAGCAGCGACCCGTCAGGGGGAACTGAAGCTTTCTTT. This encodes CASSDPSGGTEAFF.

This clone was counted a single time. The chain joins TRBV19 to TRBJ2-5; D possibly corresponds to TRBD1 (5 bases). The CDR3 is 14 residues long. The V gene's germline CDR1 is LNHDA and CDR2 SQIVND (reference sequence). V was shortened by 5 bases and J by 1 base, with 11 bases between the two germline ends. The CDR3 region has the DNA TGTGCCAGTAGTCCGAGCAGGGCCCAAGAGACCCAGTACTTC. This translates into CASSPSRAQETQYF.

This sequence joins TRBV5-4 and TRBJ2-1, with D tentatively TRBD2 (7 bases). Trimming stripped 4 bases from V and 7 bases from J, with 24 bases between. Per the germline V gene, CDR1 is SGHNT and CDR2 is YYREEE (reference sequence). The CDR3 loop spans 17 amino acids. CDR3 amino acids: CASSPRGGGSSRNEQFF. In DNA form, the CDR3 reads TGTGCCAGCAGCCCTAGGGGGGGCGGGAGCTCGAGAAATGAGCAGTTCTTC.

This chain links TRBV2 with TRBJ2-2; 10 bases are a match to TRBD2. The CDR3 loop spans 13 amino acids. Germline CDR1 reads SNHLY; CDR2 reads FYNNEI. Unmatched junction bases numbered 2, after V lost 7 bases and J lost 6 bases. The CDR3 DNA reads as TGTGCCAGCATAGCGGGAGGTCCCGGGGAGCTGTTTTTT. Translating it yields CASIAGGPGELFF.

J is TRBJ2-3 and V is TRBV5-1; 8 positions match TRBD1. This CDR3 is built from 13 residues. Germline lookup yields CDR1 SGHRS and CDR2 YFSETQ. The V gene end was trimmed by 4 bases and the J gene end by 6 bases; junction bases not matched to a gene: 4. CDR3 amino acids: CASSGNRGDTQYF. CDR3 DNA sequence: TGCGCCAGCAGCGGAAACAGGGGGGATACGCAGTATTTT. Filled out from reference TRBV5-1 and TRBJ2-3, the complete variable domain reads KAGVTQTPRYLIKTRGQQVTLSCSPISGHRSVSWYQQTPGQGLQFLFEYFSETQRNKGNFPGRFSGRQFSNSRSEMNVSTLELGDSALYLCASSGNRGDTQYFGPGTRLTVL.

V gene TRBV14 combines with J gene TRBJ2-7, with 7 bases fitting TRBD2. Trimming cost V 3 bases and J 0 bases; bases outside gene matches: 14. This CDR3 is 18 amino acids long. Germline V lookup: CDR1 SGHDN, CDR2 FVKESK. DNA for the CDR3: TGTGCCAGCAGCCACCCAGGGAAGCGGGGAGGTAGCTCCTACGAGCAGTACTTC. Translation: CASSHPGKRGGSSYEQYF.

The V call is TRBV6-4, the J call TRBJ2-1, with 10 bases that match TRBD1. Germline CDR1 reads MRHNA; CDR2 reads SNTAGT. The CDR3 loop spans 13 amino acids. V trimming: 8 bases; J trimming: 7 bases; junction bases outside the gene matches: 5. Written as DNA, the CDR3 is TGTGCCAGCTCCGGGACAGGGGTGAATGAGCAGTTCTTC. Encoded protein: CASSGTGVNEQFF.

The CDR3 DNA reads as TGCGCCAGCAGCTCCCGGGACAGGGGTTACAATGAGCAGTTCTTC. Residues: CASSSRDRGYNEQFF. The V call is TRBV5-1, the J call TRBJ2-1; TRBD1 matches 10 bases. V gave up 3 bases and J gave up 4 bases; unmatched junction bases: 4. From germline, CDR1 is SGHRS and CDR2 YFSETQ. The CDR3 consists of 15 residues.

This chain joins TRBV25-1 and TRBJ1-1; 7 bases align to TRBD1. The CDR3 is made up of 14 amino acids. Looked up from germline, CDR1 is MGHDK and CDR2 is SYGVNS. V shed 7 bases, J shed 6 bases, and the junction held 11 bases outside the gene matches. The CDR3 loop is CASTAGGSIAEAFF. The DNA for the CDR3 is TGTGCCAGCACGGCAGGGGGATCCATCGCTGAAGCTTTCTTT.

This clone was recorded only once. The chain is built from TRBV7-9 and TRBJ2-7; 9 nucleotides line up with TRBD1. V gave up 5 bases and J gave up 6 bases; unmatched junction bases: 14. Germline V gene data show CDR1 as SEHNR and CDR2 as FQNEAQ (reference sequence). The CDR3 totals 16 residues. The CDR3 coding sequence is TGTGCCAGCAGCGCCAGGTCCGGGACAGGGTTGTCCGAGCAGTACTTC. Translated, it gives CASSARSGTGLSEQYF.

V usage is TRBV6-5 and J usage is TRBJ1-1, with a weak D call TRBD1 (6 bases). The CDR3 is 13 residues long. Germline V gene sequence: CDR1 MNHEY, CDR2 SVGAGI. V gave up 2 bases and J gave up 7 bases, with 11 bases separating them. This chain's CDR3 is CASSYDGRGEAFF. The CDR3 bases are TGTGCCAGCAGTTACGATGGCAGGGGTGAAGCTTTCTTT.

This chain links TRBV29-1 with TRBJ1-1; D may be TRBD1 (6 bases). The CDR3 is made up of 13 amino acids. Germline V gene lookup returns CDR1 SQVTM and CDR2 ANQGSEA. Trimming removed 6 bases from V and 3 bases from J, with 14 bases in between. The CDR3 bases are TGCAGCGTGTTCGACAGGAGATACACTGAAGCTTTCTTT. Its protein product is CSVFDRRYTEAFF.

CDR3 protein: CASRIGGTGELFF. CDR3 sequence (DNA): TGTGCCAGCAGGATAGGGGGAACCGGGGAGCTGTTTTTT. The chain combines TRBV2 with TRBJ2-2, with D possibly TRBD1 on 6 matching bases. Trimming shortened V by 6 bases and J by 5 bases, and 10 bases separated the two germline ends. The CDR3 consists of 13 residues. Germline V gene data show CDR1 as SNHLY and CDR2 as FYNNEI.

This clone was recorded only once. V gene TRBV2 combines with J gene TRBJ1-5; TRBD1 agrees at 8 bases. The CDR3 runs 14 residues. Per the germline V gene, CDR1 is SNHLY and CDR2 is FYNNEI. Trimming cost V 7 bases and J 7 bases; bases outside gene matches: 9. The CDR3 coding sequence is TGTGCCAGCAAGACGGGGACAGGCGGACAGCCCCAGCATTTT. It is translated as CASKTGTGGQPQHF.